The T cell receptor beta chain under discussion was sequenced for a study of early stage breast cancer tumors. Sequencing used immunoSEQ multiplex PCR; TCRdb keeps in-frame clones, though not all of them. The sample contains tens of thousands of clones, 65% to 80% of which appear only once. This CDR3 has 15 amino acids. V lost 2 bases to trimming and J lost 3 bases, with 12 bases between them. Germline loops: CDR1 WNHNN, CDR2 SYGVQD (reference sequence). The clonotype comes from a person under 45 with breast cancer. The chain couples TRBV10-1 to TRBJ2-3, with D unclear. The material sequenced was blood. The CDR3 reads CASSENRAPTDTQYF. The CDR3 nucleotides read TGCGCCAGCAGTGAGAATAGAGCCCCGACAGATACGCAGTATTTT.